The T cell receptor (beta chain) described here comes from a study of OX40 agonist ivuxolimab in advanced cancers. With regard to the full study: The costimulatory receptor OX40 (CD134) was targeted by ivuxolimab, a fully human IgG2 agonistic monoclonal antibody. Intravenous ivuxolimab was administered to patients every 2 weeks at six dose levels: 0.01, 0.1, 0.3, 1.5, 3 and 10 mg/kg. Of the approximately 50 dose-escalation patients, hepatocellular carcinoma was present in roughly 19, melanoma in roughly 15, renal cell carcinoma in 9 and head and neck cancer in 9. A male proportion of roughly 80% and a mean age of around 60 years, ranging from about 20 to 80, were recorded for the dose-escalation cohort. Prior anti-PD-1, anti-PD-L1 or anti-CTLA-4 therapy was permitted, and 30% to 45% of dose-escalation patients had received checkpoint inhibitors. Three dose-escalation patients achieved partial responses, one with hepatocellular carcinoma and two with cutaneous melanoma. The point of sequencing TCRbeta in the periphery was to test whether ivuxolimab changed TCR sequence diversity and drove clonal T-cell expansion. The paper reports the monotherapy dose-escalation portion (N of about 47 patients) of the phase I ivuxolimab trial. Beyond this particular receptor, the publication reports: The antigen specificity of the clonally expanded peripheral T cells was not determined. Low levels of normalized T-cell clonal expansion were also seen in some patients who did not respond. At doses from 0.1 to 3.0 mg/kg, clonal expansion was seen in both CD4+ and CD8+ blood T cells between baseline and week 6. In the 0.1-3.0 mg/kg groups, partial responders had among the lowest normalized peripheral clonal expansion, particularly in CD8+ T cells. On average, CD8+ T cells showed more expanded clones than CD4+ T cells after ivuxolimab.

CDR1 and CDR2 are drawn from the germline V gene: MGHDK, SYGVNS. At the junction V is shortened by 6 bases and J by 4 bases, with 13 bases in between. The CDR3 runs 15 amino acids, cysteine and phenylalanine included. Only the CDR3 part of the read is kept: 45 bases, read in frame from the first base. To sequence the TCRbeta CDR3 region, genomic DNA was isolated from the sorted cells. TCRbeta CDR3 regions were sequenced using the immunoSEQ Assay. TCRdb obtained this table from immuneACCESS and retained in-frame rearrangements with V and J assigned. These tables miss some clones; where compared with another copy, unresolved V genes account for less than half of the shortfall, and the remainder is unexplained. The sample has more than 60,000 clones on record, roughly 87% of them singletons. Clones ranked in the top ten supply approximately 0.25% of the sample. With respect to this clone: Its antigen is unknown. No much larger clone is present one base from it, and per-base qualities are unavailable.

Patients with a history of autoimmune disease or receiving systemic immunosuppression were excluded from the trial. Peripheral blood for TCR sequencing was drawn from every dose cohort at baseline, at cycle 4 day 1 and at cycle 7 day 1. Samples came from an open-label, multicenter, first-in-human phase I dose-escalation trial of ivuxolimab. The trial enrolled adults with locally advanced or metastatic head and neck squamous cell, hepatocellular, melanoma or renal cell carcinoma. Before TCR sequencing, CD4+ T cells and CD8+ T cells were sorted from peripheral blood as separate populations. Here the sequenced sample was CD4+ or CD8+ T cells sorted from blood, taken in a trial of the OX40 agonist ivuxolimab. Here the chain combines TRBV25-1 and TRBJ2-6; the D gene cannot be resolved beyond TRBD1 or TRBD2, each matching 5 bases. The sequence was obtained from an adult with an advanced solid tumor such as melanoma, head and neck, liver or kidney cancer. The bases are TGTGCCAGCAGCCACGGGGCGCGAGGGGCCAACGTCCTGACTTTC. This is translated as CASSHGARGANVLTF.